A selection of T cell receptor beta chains follows, all from one sample in a study of CD8+CD57+ T cells in acquired aplastic anemia. TCRdb re-derived calls from the reads in MiXCR, one entry per CDR3 protein. The sample holds approximately 470,000 distinct CDR3 sequences, approximately 33% seen once. The sequencing input was sorted CD4+, CD8+, or CD8+CD57+ T cells (not recorded which) from PBMCs. These receptors all stem from a human donor with aplastic anemia. CDR3s include the opening cysteine and the closing phenylalanine or tryptophan. Each record gives: D gene, J gene, V gene, clone size, CDR3 DNA, CDR3 protein. A D gene is named only where the DNA matches it firmly. Clone size is not always given. Where it is, it says once, few, many or a class for expanded clones.

TRBD2 | TRBJ2-1 | TRBV20-1 | once | TGCAGTGCTAGAGAGGGGGGACTAGCACGTAATGAGCAGTTCTTC | CSAREGGLARNEQFF
- | TRBJ1-2 | TRBV7-3 | many | TGTGCCAGCAGCTTAAGGGCGGGGGACCAGGCCTATGGCTACACCTTC | CASSLRAGDQAYGYTF
- | TRBJ2-1 | TRBV7-9 | - | TGTGCCAGCAGCTTAGCGGTATCTAGCCCTAATGCTGAGCAGTTCTTC | CASSLAVSSPNAEQFF
- | TRBJ1-1 | TRBV29-1 | many | TGCAGCGTCATGGACGGCAACACTGAAGCTTTCTTT | CSVMDGNTEAFF
- | TRBJ1-5 | TRBV5-1 | many | TGCGCCAGCAGCTCCTCCCCGGGGGGCAATCAGCCCCAGCATTTT | CASSSSPGGNQPQHF
- | TRBJ2-3 | TRBV10-3 | many | TGTGCCATCAGTGACAGGACAGGCACAGATACGCAGTATTTT | CAISDRTGTDTQYF
- | TRBJ1-2 | TRBV10-3 | few | TGTGCCAGCAGTTCGTCGGCCCGGGGGAACTATGGCTACACCTTC | CASSSSARGNYGYTF
- | TRBJ1-6 | TRBV7-2 | many | TGTGCCAGCAGCTTAGAGGTGGAACCCCTCCACTTT | CASSLEVEPLHF
TRBD2 | TRBJ2-5 | TRBV19 | few | TGTGCCAGTAGCGGGGGGATCCAAGAGACCCAGTACTTC | CASSGGIQETQYF
- | TRBJ2-5 | TRBV11-2 | - | TGTGCCAGCAGCCACCCCGGGGCGGTCGAGTGGACCCAGTACTTC | CASSHPGAVEWTQYF
- | TRBJ2-5 | TRBV29-1 | few | TGCAGCGCTGAATATCTATCAGGAGAGACCCAGTACTTC | CSAEYLSGETQYF
TRBD1 | TRBJ1-2 | TRBV27 | few | TGTGCCAGCAGCAAAAGATCGACAGGGGTCTATGGCTACACCTTC | CASSKRSTGVYGYTF
TRBD1 | TRBJ2-7 | TRBV5-6 | - | TGTGCCAGCAGTCCGGGACAGGACGAGCAGTACTTC | CASSPGQDEQYF
- | TRBJ2-5 | TRBV10-3 | - | TGTGCCAGCAGTTCCAGAACAACCGAGACCCAGTACTTC | CASSSRTTETQYF
- | TRBJ1-1 | TRBV7-2 | - | TGTGCCAGCAGCTTAGCGCCGACAAAGAACACTGAAGCTTTCTTT | CASSLAPTKNTEAFF
TRBD1 | TRBJ1-5 | TRBV20-1 | - | TGCAGTGCCATAGACAGGGGGCTTGGGGGCAATCAGCCCCAGCATTTT | CSAIDRGLGGNQPQHF
- | TRBJ1-2 | TRBV11-2 | once | TGTGCCAGCAGCTTAGACAGGGTCTATAACTATGGCTACACCTTC | CASSLDRVYNYGYTF
TRBD1 | TRBJ1-2 | TRBV5-1 | - | TGCGCCAGCAGATTAAAGGGGACAGGGTGGGGCGGCTACACCTTC | CASRLKGTGWGGYTF
TRBD1 | TRBJ2-2 | TRBV30 | - | TGTGCCTGGGAGGGACAGGGACATACCGGGGAGCTGTTTTTT | CAWEGQGHTGELFF
TRBD1 | TRBJ1-2 | TRBV25-1 | few | TGTGCCAGCAGTTCCTTGGACAGGCAAGGGTTATACTATGGCTACACCTTC | CASSSLDRQGLYYGYTF
TRBD1 | TRBJ1-1 | TRBV25-1 | - | TGTGCCAGCAGTCCCCCCGACAGGGGAAGGGAAGCTTTCTTT | CASSPPDRGREAFF
- | TRBJ1-5 | TRBV20-1 | few | TGCAGTGCGAAACACACTAGTACCAATCAGCCCCAGCATTTT | CSAKHTSTNQPQHF
TRBD1 | TRBJ2-2 | TRBV11-2 | few | TGTGCCAGCAGCCGCCACGGGACAGGGGTTAACACCGGGGAGCTGTTTTTT | CASSRHGTGVNTGELFF
- | TRBJ2-7 | TRBV29-1 | - | TGCAGCGTTGAGGGGACAAACTCCTACGAGCAGTACTTC | CSVEGTNSYEQYF
TRBD1 | TRBJ1-2 | TRBV15 | - | TGTGCCACCGAAAGGACCGGGACAGCAGCTAACTATGGCTACACCTTC | CATERTGTAANYGYTF
- | TRBJ2-1 | TRBV15 | few | TGTGCCACCAGCAGAGATACCCCACTTTTGCGTTCCCCCTTGTTCTTC | CATSRDTPLLRSPLFF
- | TRBJ1-1 | TRBV9 | - | TGTGCCAGCAGCGTAGACGGGGGCACTGAAGCTTTCTTT | CASSVDGGTEAFF
- | TRBJ1-3 | TRBV6-1 | - | TGTGCCAGCAGTGACGGGGGCCGAGGGAACACCATATATTTT | CASSDGGRGNTIYF
TRBD2 | TRBJ2-3 | TRBV20-1 | few | TGCAGTGCCCCTAACCTAGCGGGAGGTCTCACAGATACGCAGTATTTT | CSAPNLAGGLTDTQYF
- | TRBJ1-3 | TRBV12-3/TRBV12-4 | few | TGTGCCAGCAGTTTATCCTGGGGAAACACCATATATTTT | CASSLSWGNTIYF
TRBD2 | TRBJ2-7 | TRBV10-1 | - | TGCGCCAGGGAGGACGCTAGCGGGAGCCCCTACGAGCAGTACTTC | CAREDASGSPYEQYF
- | TRBJ2-3 | TRBV7-9 | many | TGTGCCAGCAGCAAACAGGGAGATACGCAGTATTTT | CASSKQGDTQYF
TRBD1 | TRBJ2-5 | TRBV7-2 | - | TGTGCCAGCAGCCCCCGGGTGACAGGGCAAGAGACCCAGTACTTC | CASSPRVTGQETQYF
- | TRBJ2-3 | TRBV9 | many | TGTGCCAGCAGCCCAAGGGGGGGAGATACGCAGTATTTT | CASSPRGGDTQYF
TRBD1 | TRBJ1-1 | TRBV2 | many | TGTGCCAGTGGGAGGACAGGGGGCGTGACTGAAGCTTTCTTT | CASGRTGGVTEAFF
- | TRBJ2-7 | TRBV25-1 | - | TGTGCCAGCGTTGGTCGCGGACAGAGATACGAGCAGTACTTC | CASVGRGQRYEQYF
- | TRBJ2-1 | TRBV15 | - | TGTGCCACCAGCAGCCACCTCAATGAGCAGTTCTTC | CATSSHLNEQFF
- | TRBJ2-1 | TRBV9 | few | TGTGCCAGCAGCGTAGAGTCGGCAGTCTTTGATGAGCAGTTCTTC | CASSVESAVFDEQFF
- | TRBJ2-7 | TRBV7-9 | many | TGTGCCAGCAGCTTAGGACAATACTACGAGCAGTACTTC | CASSLGQYYEQYF
- | TRBJ2-7 | TRBV29-1 | - | TGCAGCGGACCGGGACGACGCATCGAGCAGTACTTC | CSGPGRRIEQYF
- | TRBJ1-3 | TRBV10-3 | many | TGTGCCATCAGTAGGGAGAATAGAAACACCATATATTTT | CAISRENRNTIYF
- | TRBJ2-7 | TRBV7-2 | - | TGTGCCAGCAGCGGAGCAGGGCCTCTCTTGTCCGAGCAGTACTTC | CASSGAGPLLSEQYF
- | TRBJ2-7 | TRBV20-1 | many | TGCAGTGCTAGTCCCTCCGCGCCCTACGAGCAGTACTTC | CSASPSAPYEQYF
TRBD1 | TRBJ1-2 | TRBV15 | - | TGTGCCACCAGCAGAGACAGGGGGAGCTATGGCTACACCTTC | CATSRDRGSYGYTF
- | TRBJ2-1 | TRBV29-1 | few | TGCAGCGTTGAAGGGGAGTTGCCCTGGCAGGGATCCTACAATGAGCAGTTCTTC | CSVEGELPWQGSYNEQFF
- | TRBJ1-5 | TRBV19 | many | TGTGCCAGTAGCCAGACAGCGCTTAGCAATCAGCCCCAGCATTTT | CASSQTALSNQPQHF
- | TRBJ2-7 | TRBV5-5 | many | TGTGCCAGCAGCCCCTGGGACATGACCTACGAGCAGTACTTC | CASSPWDMTYEQYF
- | TRBJ2-1 | TRBV11-1 | - | TGTGCCAGCAGCTTATTACAGGGCTACAACAATGAGCAGTTCTTC | CASSLLQGYNNEQFF
- | TRBJ1-2 | TRBV24-1 | - | TGTGCCACCAGTGAACCCCTATTTGTTGACACCTTC | CATSEPLFVDTF
- | TRBJ2-5 | TRBV7-8 | many | TGTGCCAGCAGCTTGGGGCTAGTAGGGACCCAGTACTTC | CASSLGLVGTQYF